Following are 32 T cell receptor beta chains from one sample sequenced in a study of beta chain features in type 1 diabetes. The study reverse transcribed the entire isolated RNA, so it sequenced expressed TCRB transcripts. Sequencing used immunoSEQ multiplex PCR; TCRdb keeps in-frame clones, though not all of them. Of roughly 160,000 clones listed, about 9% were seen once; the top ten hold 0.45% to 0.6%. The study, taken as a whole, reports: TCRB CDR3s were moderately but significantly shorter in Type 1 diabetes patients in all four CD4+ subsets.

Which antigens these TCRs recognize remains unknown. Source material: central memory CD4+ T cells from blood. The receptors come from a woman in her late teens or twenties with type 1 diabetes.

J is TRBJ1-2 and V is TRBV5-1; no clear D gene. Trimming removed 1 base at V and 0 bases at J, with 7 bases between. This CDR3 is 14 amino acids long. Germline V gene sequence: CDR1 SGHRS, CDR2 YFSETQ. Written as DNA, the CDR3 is TGCGCCAGCAGCTTGTCGGAGGCTAACTATGGCTACACCTTC. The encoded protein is CASSLSEANYGYTF.

In DNA form, the CDR3 reads TGCAGCGTGGACAGGGGGGCCAACTATGGCTACACCTTC. Residues: CSVDRGANYGYTF. The gene calls are TRBV29-1 and TRBJ1-2, with TRBD1 matching 10 bases. The V and J ends lost 6 bases and 2 bases, in that order; junction bases with no gene match: 3. CDR1 SQVTM and CDR2 ANQGSEA come from the germline V gene. This CDR3 is built from 13 residues.

CDR3 sequence: CASSLTTVRDTQYF. CDR3 DNA sequence: TGCGCCAGCAGCTTGACTACCGTCCGAGATACGCAGTATTTT. The gene calls are TRBV5-1 and TRBJ2-3; unclear D gene. Germline V gene lookup returns CDR1 SGHRS and CDR2 YFSETQ. This CDR3 is built from 14 residues. Trimming left V 1 base short and J 5 bases short, with 11 bases between.

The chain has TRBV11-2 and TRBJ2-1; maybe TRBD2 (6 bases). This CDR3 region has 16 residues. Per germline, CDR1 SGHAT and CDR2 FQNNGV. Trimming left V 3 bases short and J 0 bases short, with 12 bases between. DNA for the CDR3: TGTGCCAGCAGCTTTGGCGGGGCGAGCTCCTACAATGAGCAGTTCTTC. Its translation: CASSFGGASSYNEQFF.

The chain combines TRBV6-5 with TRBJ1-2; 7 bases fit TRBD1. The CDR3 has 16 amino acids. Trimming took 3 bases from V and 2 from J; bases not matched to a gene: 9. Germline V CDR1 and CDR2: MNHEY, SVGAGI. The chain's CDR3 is CASSYSWDSVNYGYTF. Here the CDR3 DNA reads TGTGCCAGCAGTTATTCCTGGGACAGCGTAAACTATGGCTACACCTTC.

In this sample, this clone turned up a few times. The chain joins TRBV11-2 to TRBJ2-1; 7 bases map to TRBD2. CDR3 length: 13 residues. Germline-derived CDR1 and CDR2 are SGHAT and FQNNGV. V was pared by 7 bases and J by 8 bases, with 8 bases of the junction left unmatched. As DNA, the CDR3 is TGTGCCAGCACGGGAGGCCACCGGGATGAGCAGTTCTTC. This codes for CASTGGHRDEQFF.

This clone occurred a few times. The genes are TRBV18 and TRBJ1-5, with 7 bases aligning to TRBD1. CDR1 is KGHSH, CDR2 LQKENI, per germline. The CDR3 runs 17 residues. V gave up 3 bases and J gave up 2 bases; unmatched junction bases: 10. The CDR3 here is CASSPREGATGNQPQHF. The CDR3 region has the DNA TGTGCCAGCTCACCCCGGGAGGGGGCTACGGGCAATCAGCCCCAGCATTTT.

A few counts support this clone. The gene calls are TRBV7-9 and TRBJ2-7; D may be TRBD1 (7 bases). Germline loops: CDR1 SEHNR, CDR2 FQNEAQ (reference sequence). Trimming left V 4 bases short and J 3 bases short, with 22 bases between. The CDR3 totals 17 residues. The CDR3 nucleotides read TGTGCCAGCAGCTCCCCCTTTAGGGGGGACAGACACTACGAGCAGTACTTC. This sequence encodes CASSSPFRGDRHYEQYF.

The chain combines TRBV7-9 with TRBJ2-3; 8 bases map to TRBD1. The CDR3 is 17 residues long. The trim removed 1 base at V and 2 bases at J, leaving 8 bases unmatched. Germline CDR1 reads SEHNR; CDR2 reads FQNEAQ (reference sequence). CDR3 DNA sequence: TGTGCCAGCAGCTTAGAACGGACAGGGCTCAACACAGATACGCAGTATTTT. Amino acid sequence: CASSLERTGLNTDTQYF.

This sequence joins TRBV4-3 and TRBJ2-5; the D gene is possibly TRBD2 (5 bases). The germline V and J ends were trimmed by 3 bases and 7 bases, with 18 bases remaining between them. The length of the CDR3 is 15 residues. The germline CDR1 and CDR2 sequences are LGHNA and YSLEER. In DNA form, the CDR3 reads TGCGCCAGCAGCCAGCAATACACCGACCGGGGGACCCAGTACTTC. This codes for CASSQQYTDRGTQYF.

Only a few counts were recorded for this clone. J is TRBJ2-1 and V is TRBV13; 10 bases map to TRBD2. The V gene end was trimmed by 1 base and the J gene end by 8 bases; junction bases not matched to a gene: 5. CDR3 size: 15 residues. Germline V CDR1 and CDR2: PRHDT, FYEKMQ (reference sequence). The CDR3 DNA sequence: TGTGCCAGCAGCTTAGTAGCGGGGGGTAAGGATGAGCAGTTCTTC. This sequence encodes CASSLVAGGKDEQFF.

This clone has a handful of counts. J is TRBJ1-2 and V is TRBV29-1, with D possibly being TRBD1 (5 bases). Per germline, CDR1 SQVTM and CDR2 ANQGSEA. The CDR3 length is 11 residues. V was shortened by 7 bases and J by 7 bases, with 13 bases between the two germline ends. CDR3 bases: TGCAGCGGGAGATCGGGGGGTGGCTACACCTTC. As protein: CSGRSGGGYTF.

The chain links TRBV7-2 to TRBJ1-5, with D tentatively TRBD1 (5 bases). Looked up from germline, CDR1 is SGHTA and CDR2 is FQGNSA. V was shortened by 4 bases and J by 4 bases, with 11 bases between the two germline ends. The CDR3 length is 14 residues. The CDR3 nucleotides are TGTGCCAGCAGCTCCCCGGACACGAATCAGCCCCAGCATTTT. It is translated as CASSSPDTNQPQHF. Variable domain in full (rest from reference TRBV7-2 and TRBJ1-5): GAGVSQSPSNKVTEKGKDVELRCDPISGHTALYWYRQSLGQGLEFLIYFQGNSAPDKSGLPSDRFSAERTGGSVSTLTIQRTQQEDSAVYLCASSSPDTNQPQHFGDGTRLSIL.

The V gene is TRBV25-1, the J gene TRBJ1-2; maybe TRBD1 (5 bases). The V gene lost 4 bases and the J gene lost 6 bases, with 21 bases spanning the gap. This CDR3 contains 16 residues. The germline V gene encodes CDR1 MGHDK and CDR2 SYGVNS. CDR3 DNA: TGTGCCAGCAGTGCTAAACTGGGAGCCACGGGGGATGGCTACACCTTC. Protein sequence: CASSAKLGATGDGYTF.

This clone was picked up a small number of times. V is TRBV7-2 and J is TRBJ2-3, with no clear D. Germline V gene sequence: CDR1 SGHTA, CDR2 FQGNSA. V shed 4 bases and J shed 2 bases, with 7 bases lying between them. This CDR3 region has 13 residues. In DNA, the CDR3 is TGTGCCAGCAGCTCACAAGACACAGATACGCAGTATTTT. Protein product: CASSSQDTDTQYF. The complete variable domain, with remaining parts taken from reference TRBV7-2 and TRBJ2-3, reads GAGVSQSPSNKVTEKGKDVELRCDPISGHTALYWYRQSLGQGLEFLIYFQGNSAPDKSGLPSDRFSAERTGGSVSTLTIQRTQQEDSAVYLCASSSQDTDTQYFGPGTRLTVL.

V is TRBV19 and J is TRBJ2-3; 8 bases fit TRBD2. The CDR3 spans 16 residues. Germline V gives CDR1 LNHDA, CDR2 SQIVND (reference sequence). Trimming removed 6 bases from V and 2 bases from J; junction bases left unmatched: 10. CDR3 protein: CASRKQLAVDTDTQYF. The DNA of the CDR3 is TGTGCCAGTAGGAAACAACTAGCGGTGGACACAGATACGCAGTATTTT.

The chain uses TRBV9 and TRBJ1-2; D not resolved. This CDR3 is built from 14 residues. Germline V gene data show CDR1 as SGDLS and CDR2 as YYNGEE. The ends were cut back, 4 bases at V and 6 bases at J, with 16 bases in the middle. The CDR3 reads CASSPTGSQNGYTF. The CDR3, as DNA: TGTGCCAGCAGCCCCACGGGGTCCCAGAATGGCTACACCTTC.

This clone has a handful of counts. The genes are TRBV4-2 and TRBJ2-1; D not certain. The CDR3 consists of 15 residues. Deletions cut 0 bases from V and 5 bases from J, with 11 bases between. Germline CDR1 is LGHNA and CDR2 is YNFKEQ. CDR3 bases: TGTGCCAGCAGCCAAGAACCAGACACCGACAATGAGCAGTTCTTC. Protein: CASSQEPDTDNEQFF.

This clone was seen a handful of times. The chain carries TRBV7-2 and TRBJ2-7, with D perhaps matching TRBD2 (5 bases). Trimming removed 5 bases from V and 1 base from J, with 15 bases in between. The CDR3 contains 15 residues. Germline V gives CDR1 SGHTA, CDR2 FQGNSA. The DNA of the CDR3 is TGTGCCAGCAGCCTAACAATAGCGTTATCCTACGAGCAGTACTTC. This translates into CASSLTIALSYEQYF.

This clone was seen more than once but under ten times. CDR3 nucleotide sequence: TGCAGCGTCTCCCCGGGTGCAACTAATGAAAAACTGTTTTTT. Its translation: CSVSPGATNEKLFF. The chain is built from TRBV29-1 and TRBJ1-4; D unresolved. This CDR3 has 14 residues. CDR1 SQVTM and CDR2 ANQGSEA come from the germline V gene. V lost 6 bases and J 0 bases, leaving 11 bases between the germline ends. Full variable domain (rest looked up from reference TRBV29-1 and TRBJ1-4): SAVISQKPSRDICQRGTSLTIQCQVDSQVTMMFWYRQQPGQSLTLIATANQGSEATYESGFVIDKFPISRPNLTFSTLTVSNMSPEDSSIYLCSVSPGATNEKLFFGSGTQLSVL.

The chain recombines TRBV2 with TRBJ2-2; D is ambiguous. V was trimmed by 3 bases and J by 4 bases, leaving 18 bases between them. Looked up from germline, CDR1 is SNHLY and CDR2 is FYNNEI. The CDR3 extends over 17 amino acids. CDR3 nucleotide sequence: TGTGCCAGCAGTGAGTTGCCCGCAGGTCGCTCCACCGGGGAGCTGTTTTTT. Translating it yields CASSELPAGRSTGELFF.

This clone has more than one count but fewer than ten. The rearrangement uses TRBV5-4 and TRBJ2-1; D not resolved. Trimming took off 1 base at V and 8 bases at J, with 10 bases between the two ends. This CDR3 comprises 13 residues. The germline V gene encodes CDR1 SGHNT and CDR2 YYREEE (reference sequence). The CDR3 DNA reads TGTGCCAGCAGCTTGAACCTAAACGATGAGCAGTTCTTC. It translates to CASSLNLNDEQFF. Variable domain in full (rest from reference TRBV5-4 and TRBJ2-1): ETGVTQSPTHLIKTRGQQVTLRCSSQSGHNTVSWYQQALGQGPQFIFQYYREEENGRGNFPPRFSGLQFPNYSSELNVNALELDDSALYLCASSLNLNDEQFFGPGTRLTVL.

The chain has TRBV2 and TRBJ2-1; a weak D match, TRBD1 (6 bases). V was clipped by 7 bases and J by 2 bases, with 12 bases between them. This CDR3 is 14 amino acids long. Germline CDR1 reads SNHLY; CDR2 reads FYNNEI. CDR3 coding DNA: TGTGCCAGCAAAAACAGGGACACCTACAATGAGCAGTTCTTC. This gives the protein CASKNRDTYNEQFF.

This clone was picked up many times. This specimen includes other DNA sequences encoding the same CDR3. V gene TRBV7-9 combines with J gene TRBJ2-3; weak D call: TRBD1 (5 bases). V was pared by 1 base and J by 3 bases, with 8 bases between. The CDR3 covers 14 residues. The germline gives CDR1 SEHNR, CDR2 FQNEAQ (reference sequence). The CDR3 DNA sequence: TGTGCCAGCAGCTTAGGGCAGGGAACAGATACGCAGTATTTT. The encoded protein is CASSLGQGTDTQYF.

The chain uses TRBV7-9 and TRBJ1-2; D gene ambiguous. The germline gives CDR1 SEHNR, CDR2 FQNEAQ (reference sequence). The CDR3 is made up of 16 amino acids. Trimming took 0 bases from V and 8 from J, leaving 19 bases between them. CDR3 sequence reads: CASSLATGILAGGYTF. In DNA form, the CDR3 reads TGTGCCAGCAGCTTAGCTACCGGGATCCTGGCGGGAGGCTACACCTTC.

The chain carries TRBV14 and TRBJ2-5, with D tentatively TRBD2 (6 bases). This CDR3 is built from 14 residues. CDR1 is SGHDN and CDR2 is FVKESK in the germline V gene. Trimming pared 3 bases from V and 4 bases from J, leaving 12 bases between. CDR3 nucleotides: TGTGCCAGCAGCCAGGGTGGAGGGAGAGAGACCCAGTACTTC. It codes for CASSQGGGRETQYF.

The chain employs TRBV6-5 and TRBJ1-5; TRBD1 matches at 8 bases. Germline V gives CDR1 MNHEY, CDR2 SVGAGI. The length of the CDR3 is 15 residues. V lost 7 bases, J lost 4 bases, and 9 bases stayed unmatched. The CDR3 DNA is TGTGCCAGCAAACGAACAGGGGGGTATAATCAGCCCCAGCATTTT. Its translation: CASKRTGGYNQPQHF.

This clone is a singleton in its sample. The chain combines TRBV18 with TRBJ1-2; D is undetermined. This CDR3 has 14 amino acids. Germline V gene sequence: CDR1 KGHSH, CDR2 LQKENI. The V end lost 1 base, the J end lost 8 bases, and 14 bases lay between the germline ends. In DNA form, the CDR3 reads TGTGCCAGCTCACCACTTACACCTACAGAAGGCTACACCTTC. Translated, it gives CASSPLTPTEGYTF.

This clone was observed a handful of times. The CDR3 DNA reads as TGTGCCAGCAGCCAGGGAGACTCCGCATACGAGCAGTACTTC. It encodes CASSQGDSAYEQYF. This chain links TRBV4-2 with TRBJ2-7; D is possibly TRBD2 (5 bases). V was clipped by 3 bases and J by 4 bases, with 13 bases between them. The length of the CDR3 is 14 residues. Germline V gives CDR1 LGHNA, CDR2 YNFKEQ.

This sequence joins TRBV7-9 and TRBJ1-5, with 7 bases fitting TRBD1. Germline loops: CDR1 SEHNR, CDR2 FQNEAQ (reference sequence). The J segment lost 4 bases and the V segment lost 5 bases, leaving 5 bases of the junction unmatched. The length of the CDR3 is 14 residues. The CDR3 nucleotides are TGTGCCAGCAGCCGTGGGACAGCAAATCAGCCCCAGCATTTT. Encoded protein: CASSRGTANQPQHF.

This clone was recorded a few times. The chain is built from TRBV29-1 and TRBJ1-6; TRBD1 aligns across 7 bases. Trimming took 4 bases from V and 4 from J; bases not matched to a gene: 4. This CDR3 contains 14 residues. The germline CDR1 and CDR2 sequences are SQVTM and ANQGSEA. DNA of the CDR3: TGCAGCGTTGGAGAGGGACAGTATAATTCACCCCTCCACTTT. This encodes CSVGEGQYNSPLHF.

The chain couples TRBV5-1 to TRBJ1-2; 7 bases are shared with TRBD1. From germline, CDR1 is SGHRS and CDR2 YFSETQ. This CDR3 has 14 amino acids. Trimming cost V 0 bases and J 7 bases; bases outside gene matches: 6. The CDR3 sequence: CASSLGGTAFGYTF. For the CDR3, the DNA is TGCGCCAGCAGCTTGGGGGGGACAGCCTTTGGCTACACCTTC. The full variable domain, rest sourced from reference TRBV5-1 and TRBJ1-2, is KAGVTQTPRYLIKTRGQQVTLSCSPISGHRSVSWYQQTPGQGLQFLFEYFSETQRNKGNFPGRFSGRQFSNSRSEMNVSTLELGDSALYLCASSLGGTAFGYTFGSGTRLTVV.